The 19 T cell receptor beta chains below were found in one sample sequenced in a study of blood T cell repertoires in COVID-19. Some clones are missing from TCRdb's copy, which holds only in-frame ones; the method was immunoSEQ multiplex PCR. The sample yields around 43,000 clones, approximately 90% seen once. Sequencing input: peripheral blood. These receptors all come from a human donor in a cohort sampled during active COVID-19.

The J gene is TRBJ1-5, the V gene TRBV10-3; D might be TRBD1 (6 bases). Germline values: CDR1 ENHRY, CDR2 SYGVKD. V lost 2 bases and J lost 2, with 16 bases in between. The CDR3 has 17 residues. The CDR3 here is CAISEPTTGFGNQPQHF. CDR3 DNA: TGTGCCATCAGTGAGCCCACTACAGGGTTCGGCAATCAGCCCCAGCATTTT.

This chain uses TRBV10-3 with TRBJ2-7; the match to TRBD2 covers 13 bases. The CDR3 is made up of 16 amino acids. Germline V CDR1 and CDR2: ENHRY, SYGVKD. Losses at the gene ends were 5 bases for V and 4 bases for J; bases not matched to a gene: 8. This CDR3 reads CAISFGLAGDDYEQYF. The DNA of the CDR3 is TGTGCCATCAGTTTCGGACTAGCGGGAGATGATTACGAGCAGTACTTC.

This chain joins TRBV7-8 and TRBJ1-1, with D hard to call. The CDR3 extends over 14 amino acids. Germline assignment: CDR1 SGHVS and CDR2 FQNEAQ. Trimming cost V 1 base and J 3 bases, with 9 bases left between them. CDR3 nucleotides: TGTGCCAGCAGCTTAGTTGAGGGAGACACTGAAGCTTTCTTT. This encodes CASSLVEGDTEAFF. Full variable domain (remainder filled in from reference TRBV7-8 and TRBJ1-1): GAGVSQSPRYKVAKRGQDVALRCDPISGHVSLFWYQQALGQGPEFLTYFQNEAQLDKSGLPSDRFFAERPEGSVSTLKIQRTQQEDSAVYLCASSLVEGDTEAFFGQGTRLTVV.

The sample holds one count of this clone. The chain links TRBV7-6 to TRBJ1-4, with a possible D match to TRBD1 (6 bases). The CDR3 is made up of 14 amino acids. V lost 3 bases and J 7 bases, leaving 12 bases between the germline ends. Germline V CDR1 and CDR2: SGHVS, FNYEAQ. The CDR3 loop is CASSFGGAGEKLFF. Written as DNA, the CDR3 is TGTGCCAGCAGCTTTGGGGGGGCAGGTGAAAAACTGTTTTTT.

The chain employs TRBV29-1 and TRBJ2-1; D not resolved. CDR3 length: 13 amino acids. Germline V gives CDR1 SQVTM, CDR2 ANQGSEA. V was cut by 5 bases and J by 2 bases, with 10 bases left in between. CDR3 in DNA: TGCAGCGTTACTTACGCCCCCTACAATGAGCAGTTCTTC. It yields the protein CSVTYAPYNEQFF.

This chain's CDR3 is CASVAIPSYNEQFF. The CDR3 DNA follows: TGCGCCTCTGTAGCGATTCCCTCCTACAATGAGCAGTTCTTC. The chain is built from TRBV5-1 and TRBJ2-1; D may be TRBD2 (5 bases). Germline-derived CDR1 and CDR2 are SGHRS and YFSETQ. Trimming shortened V by 10 bases and J by 0 bases, and 14 bases separated the two germline ends. CDR3 length: 14 residues.

V is TRBV6-5 and J is TRBJ2-1, with D possibly TRBD2 on 6 matching bases. The CDR3 has 10 residues. With 8 bases removed from V and 7 bases from J, the gap between germline ends came to 6 bases. From germline, CDR1 is MNHEY and CDR2 SVGAGI. The CDR3 region is CASGGNEQFF. In DNA, the CDR3 is TGTGCCAGCGGGGGGAATGAGCAGTTCTTC.

The rearrangement links TRBV10-3 to TRBJ1-1; possible D gene TRBD1, 6 bases. The V gene's germline CDR1 is ENHRY and CDR2 SYGVKD. The V and J ends lost 11 bases and 1 base respectively, with 11 bases between them. This CDR3 is 12 amino acids long. Here the CDR3 reads CASTGGNTEAFF. In DNA form, the CDR3 reads TGTGCCTCGACAGGAGGGAACACTGAAGCTTTCTTT.

The rearrangement uses TRBV6-5 and TRBJ2-3; weak D call: TRBD1 (5 bases). CDR3 length: 14 amino acids. Germline V gene sequence: CDR1 MNHEY, CDR2 SVGAGI. V was pared by 8 bases and J by 6 bases, with 18 bases between. CDR3 in amino acids: CASFPSRAGDTQYF. The CDR3 coding sequence is TGTGCCAGCTTTCCGAGCAGGGCTGGGGATACGCAGTATTTT.

This clone appeared once. V gene TRBV3-1 (or the pseudogene TRBV3-2) combines with J gene TRBJ2-7, with D maybe TRBD2 (6 bases). CDR1 and CDR2 from the germline V gene are LGHDT and YNNKEL (reference sequence). The ends were cut back, 4 bases at V and 5 bases at J, with 15 bases in the middle. The CDR3 has 14 amino acids. CDR3 loop: CASSPPLGGNEQYF. Written as DNA, the CDR3 is TGTGCCAGCAGCCCTCCTTTAGGAGGGAACGAGCAGTACTTC.

This clone appeared once. V is TRBV13 and J is TRBJ2-7, with 12 positions matching TRBD2. This CDR3 comprises 15 residues. The junction had 4 bases not matched to a gene; V was cut back by 0 bases and J by 7 bases. Germline lookup yields CDR1 PRHDT and CDR2 FYEKMQ (reference sequence). CDR3 DNA sequence: TGTGCCAGCAGCTTAGGGACTAGCGGGAGCGGGGAGCAGTACTTC. Translation: CASSLGTSGSGEQYF.

The genes are TRBV2 and TRBJ2-2, with TRBD2 identical over 8 bases. J gave up 14 bases and V 5 bases, and 7 bases lay outside the gene matches. The CDR3 extends over 12 amino acids. Per germline, CDR1 SNHLY and CDR2 FYNNEI. DNA for the CDR3: TGTGCCAGCAGTCTAGAGCGGGAGTTTCTGTTTTTT. Amino acid sequence: CASSLEREFLFF.

The chain couples TRBV27 to TRBJ2-5; 8 bases map to TRBD1. CDR1 is MNHEY and CDR2 is SMNVEV in the germline V gene (reference sequence). V lost 5 bases, J lost 2 bases, and 7 bases stayed unmatched. The CDR3 consists of 15 residues. As DNA, the CDR3 is TGTGCCAGCAGTCCACAAGGGACAGGTCAAGAGACCCAGTACTTC. Protein: CASSPQGTGQETQYF.

This chain links TRBV3-1 (or the pseudogene TRBV3-2) with TRBJ2-7, with 10 nucleotides matching TRBD2. This CDR3 is built from 17 residues. CDR1 LGHDT and CDR2 YNNKEL come from the germline V gene (reference sequence). Trimming removed 4 bases from V and 1 base from J; junction bases left unmatched: 10. The CDR3 is CASSPLVGLARSYEQYF. CDR3 bases: TGTGCCAGCAGCCCCCTGGTGGGACTAGCGAGGTCCTACGAGCAGTACTTC.

J is TRBJ1-1 and V is TRBV18; TRBD1 is a possible D gene (6 bases). Germline CDR1 is KGHSH and CDR2 is LQKENI. Trimming removed 0 bases from V and 4 bases from J, with 15 bases in between. The CDR3 is 16 amino acids. The CDR3 reads CASSPPYREIGTEAFF. DNA of the CDR3: TGTGCCAGCTCACCACCCTACAGGGAGATTGGCACTGAAGCTTTCTTT.

The genes are TRBV3-1 (or the pseudogene TRBV3-2) and TRBJ2-5, with TRBD1 matching 8 bases. Germline V gene data show CDR1 as LGHDT and CDR2 as YNNKEL (reference sequence). This CDR3 has 15 amino acids. The trim removed 0 bases at V and 4 bases at J, leaving 4 bases unmatched. The CDR3 coding sequence is TGTGCCAGCAGCCAAGAGGACAGGGCTCGAGAGACCCAGTACTTC. It yields the protein CASSQEDRARETQYF.

The rearrangement links TRBV11-2 to TRBJ2-7; D call uncertain. In germline, CDR1 is SGHAT, CDR2 FQNNGV. V gave up 0 bases and J gave up 2 bases, with 5 bases separating them. The CDR3 is 13 residues long. CDR3 in amino acids: CASSLEQTYEQYF. The CDR3 nucleotides are TGTGCCAGCAGCTTAGAACAGACCTACGAGCAGTACTTC.

The chain couples TRBV2 to TRBJ2-3; 10 bases agree with TRBD2. The J segment lost 10 bases and the V segment lost 4 bases, leaving 8 bases of the junction unmatched. This CDR3 spans 14 amino acids. Germline loops: CDR1 SNHLY, CDR2 FYNNEI. The CDR3 bases are TGTGCCAGCAGTGTGGCTAGCGGGGGTTTGGCGCAGTATTTT. Amino acid sequence: CASSVASGGLAQYF.

The sample holds a few counts of this clone. The gene calls are TRBV21-1 and TRBJ2-1; the table calls TRBD1, which could not be checked here. TRBV21-1 is designated a pseudogene. The CDR3 has 19 amino acids. CDR3 in DNA: TGTGCCAGCAGCAAAATTGTGACTGTGCTAGCAGGGGGAAACAATGAGCAGTTCTTC. Translated: CASSKIVTVLAGGNNEQFF.